What follows is one T cell receptor beta chain and its context. Its antigen is currently not known. No quality values exist for individual bases; no much larger clone is one base distant. The data were obtained in a study of control samples from healthy donors and cancer patients (dated by TCRdb to 2020 to 2022). Library preparation used the immunoSEQ multiplex PCR assay. TCRdb's version of the immuneACCESS table is confined to in-frame rearrangements and falls short of the full clone set. An unresolved V gene accounts for under half of the shortfall where checked; the remainder is of unknown origin. The sample contains 70,000 to 90,000 clones, around 94% of them found a single time. Under 7.5% of the sample rests with the top ten. CDR3 length: 13 amino acids, cysteine to phenylalanine. The kept DNA is CDR3 alone, 39 bases in frame from the first base. Taken from the germline V gene (reference sequence), the CDR1 and CDR2 loops are SEHNR and FQNEAQ. V loses 0 bases, J loses 4 bases, and the germline ends lie 3 bases apart.

Specimen: blood. The TCR was taken from a woman between 40 and 55 years old in good health. Rearrangement joined TRBV7-9 to TRBJ2-2, with the D gene uncertain. The nucleotides are TGTGCCAGCAGCTTAGCAGCCACCGGGGAGCTGTTTTTT. Its protein is CASSLAATGELFF.